This T cell receptor beta chain emerged from a study of blood T cell repertoires in COVID-19. Study overall: The cDNA or gDNA used as material had been derived from T cells, B-cell-depleted T cells, or PBMCs.

Original handling: Amplifying reference gene primers gave estimates of nucleated cell counts. TCRdb keeps only in-frame clones here, not all; method: immunoSEQ multiplex PCR. Clone size and the V and J calls come from that table; the DNA yielded D and trimming. Of roughly 250,000 clones in the sample, approximately 90% were seen once. This clone has only one observation. Trimming left V 1 base short and J 0 bases short, with 10 bases between. Germline CDR1 reads MGHRA; CDR2 reads YSYEKL. The CDR3 has 16 residues. The TCR was taken from a woman in her 40s with acute or convalescent COVID-19. The specimen sequenced was peripheral blood. J is TRBJ1-3 and V is TRBV4-1, with D tentatively TRBD1 (6 bases). The CDR3 DNA is TGCGCCAGCAGCCAAGGGGCAGGGGCCTCTGGAAACACCATATATTTT. It encodes CASSQGAGASGNTIYF.